The TCR beta chain under discussion was sequenced for a study of chemoradiotherapy in HPV16-positive cancers. Whole-study context: Candidate HPV-specific T-cell clones and common TCR motifs came from functional assays in a couple of HPV16-positive patients. Findings of the study overall: During treatment, candidate HPV-specific clones and E7-related motifs expanded in tumor.

Over chemoradiotherapy, repertoires were sampled more than once. On this clone itself: As yet, its antigen is unknown.

The CDR3 is 16 residues long. The germline V gene encodes CDR1 MDHEN and CDR2 SYDVKM. With 6 bases clipped from V and 6 bases from J, the junction kept 6 bases outside the gene matches. Using immunoSEQ multiplex PCR, the repertoire was profiled, and TCRdb retains in-frame clones only, with some absent. The sample carries about 68,000 clones, roughly 90% recorded once. Sample: blood, taken from a patient who underwent chemoradiotherapy. The sequence came from a human donor with HPV-associated anogenital cancer. This chain uses TRBV28 with TRBJ2-3, with TRBD2 matching 16 bases. CDR3 in amino acids: CASRTGTSGRGDTQYF. The CDR3 DNA sequence: TGTGCCAGCAGAACCGGGACTAGCGGGAGGGGGGATACGCAGTATTTT.